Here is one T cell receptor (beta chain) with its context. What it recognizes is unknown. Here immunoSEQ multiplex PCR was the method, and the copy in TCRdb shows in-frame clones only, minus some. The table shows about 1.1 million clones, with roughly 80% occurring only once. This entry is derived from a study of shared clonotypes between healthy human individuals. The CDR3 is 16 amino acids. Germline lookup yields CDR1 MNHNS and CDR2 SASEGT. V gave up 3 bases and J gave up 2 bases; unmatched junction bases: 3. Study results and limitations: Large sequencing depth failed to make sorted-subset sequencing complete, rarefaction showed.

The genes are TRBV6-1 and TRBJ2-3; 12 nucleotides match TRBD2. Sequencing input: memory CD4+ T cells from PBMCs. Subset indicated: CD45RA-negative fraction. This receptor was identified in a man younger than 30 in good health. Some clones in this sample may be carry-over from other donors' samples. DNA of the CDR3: TGTGCCAGCAGTGACGGACTAGCGGGAAACACAGATACGCAGTATTTT. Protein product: CASSDGLAGNTDTQYF.